This T cell receptor beta chain emerged from a study of blood T cell repertoires in COVID-19 (dated by TCRdb to 2019 to 2021). Background for the entire study: The collaborator samples originated in the United States, Italy and Spain and spanned the acute and convalescent phases of COVID-19. Samples were obtained from the ongoing ImmuneRACE study (first 160 participants) and from over 1,000 subjects provided by 6 global collaborators. Where HLA class I and class II types were available, the types were taken from metadata supplied by the sample provider, not from assay-based typing. Subjects who had been exposed to COVID-19, were actively infected with it, or had recovered from it provided the deeply sampled blood TCRbeta repertoires that made up the dataset. The material from the prospective study consisted of cDNA or gDNA derived from T cells, B-cell-depleted T cells, or PBMCs. The sample metadata nearly always contained a de-identified subject ID, COVID-19 status, age in years and sex. A freely available public database, intended as a resource for researchers studying the immune response to SARS-CoV-2, is where the repertoires were released. Findings and caveats that apply to the study as a whole: The amount of clinical and demographic metadata varied by source and participant and was provided uncurated.

V sheds 0 bases and J sheds 7 bases, leaving 14 bases between their ends. The germline V gene specifies SGHRS as CDR1 and YFSETQ as CDR2. CDR3 length: 14 amino acids, cysteine to valine. Solely the CDR3 DNA is kept, with 42 bases framed from the first base. One collaborating source in Seattle enrolled patients while the patients were actively infected and followed the patients over time throughout the course of disease. The collaborating institutions used their own protocols to collect whole blood in K2EDTA tubes. For TCRbeta analysis, collaborators shipped samples as frozen whole blood, isolated PBMCs, or DNA extracted from either of those sample types. This clone was observed a handful of times. The target of this receptor is not known. Base qualities are not at hand, and no much larger clone is one base apart. The immunoSEQ Assay, a bias-controlled multiplex PCR, was used to amplify TCRbeta CDR3 regions from genomic DNA. Concerning the study's data processing: Within the assay, amplification of reference gene primers was used to estimate how many nucleated cells each sample contained. Sequence reads were collapsed and filtered to measure the absolute abundance of every unique TCRbeta CDR3 rearrangement. Productive Simpson clonality was computed per sample as the square root of Simpson's diversity index over productive rearrangements. TCRdb stores this immuneACCESS table with in-frame sequences only. Part of the clones is absent; in the studies checked, under half of the shortfall reflects unresolved V genes, and no reason is known for the rest. D and trimming were read from the DNA, whereas the V and J calls and clone size are those reported in that table. A total of 350,000 to 400,000 clones appear in this sample, around 90% of them only once. Jointly, the top ten make up approximately 3% of the sample.

Here the chain combines TRBV5-1 and TRBJ2-7; D gene: possibly TRBD2, on 5 matching bases. The sequence was collected from a woman aged 25 to 39 with COVID-19, enrolled during active disease. Source material: peripheral blood. The CDR3 loop reads CASSLAGGSHEQYV. The nucleotides are TGCGCCAGCAGCTTGGCAGGTGGGAGTCATGAGCAGTACGTC.